The 15 T cell receptor beta chains presented below share a single source sample, sequenced in a study of blood T cell repertoires in COVID-19. Assay: immunoSEQ multiplex PCR; the TCRdb copy retains only in-frame clones and omits some. This sample has about 230,000 clones, with 83% found just once. Sequencing was performed on peripheral blood. The receptor set was obtained from a man in his forties with active or convalescent COVID-19.

This clone was recorded once. The V and J genes are TRBV1 and TRBJ1-5; TRBD1 is taken as the D call from the table, unchecked against the DNA. TRBV1 is a recognized pseudogene. CDR3 length equals 18 residues. The chain's CDR3 is CTSTRQGGHLGSNQPQHF. In DNA form, the CDR3 reads TGCACCAGCACAAGACAGGGGGGCCATTTAGGTAGCAATCAGCCCCAGCATTTT.

Only a few counts were recorded for this clone. This rearrangement joins TRBV9 to TRBJ1-1; tentatively, D is TRBD1 (5 bases). The germline CDR1 and CDR2 sequences are SGDLS and YYNGEE. Trimming took off 1 base at V and 4 bases at J, with 17 bases between the two ends. The CDR3 is 16 residues long. The CDR3 bases are TGTGCCAGCAGCGTATCGGGGGGACCACTGAGCACTGAAGCTTTCTTT. This gives the protein CASSVSGGPLSTEAFF.

The chain joins TRBV4-1 to TRBJ1-2; the D gene is possibly TRBD1 (6 bases). V was pared by 2 bases and J by 8 bases, with 15 bases between. The CDR3 contains 14 residues. Germline V gene data show CDR1 as MGHRA and CDR2 as YSYEKL. This chain's CDR3 is CASSQLGQLYGYTF. For the CDR3, the DNA is TGCGCCAGCAGCCAACTAGGACAGTTGTACGGCTACACCTTC.

This clone was recorded a few times. The chain links TRBV21-1 to TRBJ1-4; the table calls TRBD1, which could not be checked here. TRBV21-1 is flagged as a pseudogene. The CDR3 spans 17 residues. The CDR3 coding sequence is TGTGCCAGCAGCAAAGAGGTCAGGACAGGAGCCGATGAAAAACTGTTTTTT. Translated: CASSKEVRTGADEKLFF.

The chain has TRBV7-2 and TRBJ2-1; weak D call: TRBD2 (6 bases). CDR1 and CDR2 from the germline V gene are SGHTA and FQGNSA. V lost 1 base and J 0 bases, leaving 16 bases between the germline ends. The length of the CDR3 is 18 residues. The CDR3 sequence: CASSLGTAAGSSYNEQFF. CDR3 DNA: TGTGCCAGCAGCTTAGGGACGGCTGCGGGGAGCTCCTACAATGAGCAGTTCTTC.

This chain uses TRBV30 with TRBJ1-1, with TRBD1 identical over 8 bases. Germline-derived CDR1 and CDR2 are GTSNPN and SVGIG (reference sequence). This CDR3 is built from 13 residues. With V trimmed by 2 bases and J by 7 bases, 6 bases remained unmatched. The CDR3 here is CAWSYRGSGEAFF. CDR3 coding DNA: TGTGCCTGGAGTTACAGGGGGTCCGGTGAAGCTTTCTTT. The variable domain in full, completed from reference TRBV30 and TRBJ1-1, reads SQTIHQWPATLVQPVGSPLSLECTVEGTSNPNLYWYRQAAGRGLQLLFYSVGIGQISSEVPQNLSASRPQDRQFILSSKKLLLSDSGFYLCAWSYRGSGEAFFGQGTRLTVV.

This clone appeared once. This sequence joins TRBV7-9 and TRBJ1-2; perhaps TRBD1 as D (6 bases). The CDR3 is made up of 17 amino acids. V lost 5 bases to trimming and J lost 3 bases, with 22 bases between them. From germline, CDR1 is SEHNR and CDR2 FQNEAQ (reference sequence). The CDR3 coding sequence is TGTGCCAGCAGCCCCACCTTGGGGGCGGGGGCTGACTATGGCTACACCTTC. Translated, it gives CASSPTLGAGADYGYTF.

The chain recombines TRBV4-1 with TRBJ1-4; TRBD1 matches at 8 bases. The germline gives CDR1 MGHRA, CDR2 YSYEKL. The CDR3 has 15 amino acids. V gave up 4 bases and J gave up 8 bases; unmatched junction bases: 9. The DNA of the CDR3 is TGCGCCAGCAGCCGAGAGGACAGGGCAAGCGAAAAACTGTTTTTT. This sequence encodes CASSREDRASEKLFF.

This clone was found once. The gene calls are TRBV4-1 and TRBJ1-1; D unclear. Trimming left V 3 bases short and J 0 bases short, with 11 bases between. The germline gives CDR1 MGHRA, CDR2 YSYEKL. The CDR3 loop spans 15 amino acids. Here the CDR3 DNA reads TGCGCCAGCAGCCACGGTGAAGTTATGAACACTGAAGCTTTCTTT. Translated, it gives CASSHGEVMNTEAFF.

The V call is TRBV7-2, the J call TRBJ1-1, with D maybe TRBD1 (6 bases). This CDR3 spans 15 amino acids. Trimming took off 3 bases at V and 5 bases at J, with 16 bases between the two ends. CDR1 SGHTA and CDR2 FQGNSA come from the germline V gene. The CDR3 nucleotides are TGTGCCAGCAGCTTGGCCCTCAGGGGAAATACTGAAGCTTTCTTT. Its translation: CASSLALRGNTEAFF.

J is TRBJ2-7 and V is TRBV20-1, with D hard to call. This CDR3 comprises 11 residues. Germline V gene data show CDR1 as DFQATT and CDR2 as SNEGSKA (reference sequence). V was cut by 6 bases and J by 1 base, with 7 bases left in between. The DNA for the CDR3 is TGCAGTGCGAAACAATCCTACGAGCAGTACTTC. Protein product: CSAKQSYEQYF.

This chain uses TRBV6-4 with TRBJ2-1, with 12 bases matching TRBD1. The junction had 3 bases not matched to a gene; V was cut back by 6 bases and J by 9 bases. Germline lookup yields CDR1 MRHNA and CDR2 SNTAGT. The CDR3 has 13 amino acids. CDR3: CASRGQGAGEQFF. CDR3 DNA: TGTGCCAGCAGGGGACAGGGGGCCGGTGAGCAGTTCTTC.

The table lists this clone with a few counts. The gene calls are TRBV19 and TRBJ1-2; tentative D call: TRBD1 (6 bases). Looked up from germline, CDR1 is LNHDA and CDR2 is SQIVND (reference sequence). The V gene lost 5 bases and the J gene lost 0 bases, with 13 bases spanning the gap. This CDR3 contains 15 residues. The CDR3 region is CASSPQGTPNYGYTF. Here the CDR3 DNA reads TGTGCCAGTAGTCCTCAGGGGACACCTAACTATGGCTACACCTTC.

The chain carries TRBV7-8 and TRBJ1-1, with D unclear. CDR3 length equals 18 residues. The germline V gene encodes CDR1 SGHVS and CDR2 FQNEAQ. V was pared by 1 base and J by 0 bases, with 18 bases between. The chain's CDR3 is CASSLEVRRMRMNTEAFF. As DNA, the CDR3 is TGTGCCAGCAGCTTAGAAGTTCGAAGGATGAGGATGAACACTGAAGCTTTCTTT.

This chain joins TRBV23-1 and TRBJ1-5, with a possible D match to TRBD1 (5 bases). TRBV23-1 is identified as an open reading frame with a role that is uncertain. This CDR3 is built from 16 residues. V lost 0 bases to trimming and J lost 6 bases, with 15 bases between them. CDR3 sequence reads: CASSQSSRVKGQPQHF. CDR3 DNA: TGCGCCAGCAGTCAATCGAGCAGGGTGAAGGGTCAGCCCCAGCATTTT.